This T cell receptor beta chain was recovered during a study of T cells in Graves' hyperthyroidism and ophthalmopathy. As for the study in general: Before any treatment, at initial diagnosis, peripheral blood was collected.

This clonotype was seen repeatedly, ten times or more. Germline loops: CDR1 SGHNT, CDR2 YENEEA. V gave up 4 bases and J gave up 5 bases; unmatched junction bases: 7. The CDR3 consists of 14 residues. The authors obtained PBMCs from roughly 10 ml of fresh peripheral blood. RNA transcripts were the template for amplifying TCR beta CDR3 regions. In the first-round RT-PCR of the TCR CDR3, the HTBI primer set was used. MiXCR, applied by TCRdb to the multiplex PCR reads, yields one record per CDR3 protein. The table records more than 300,000 distinct CDR3 sequences, around 14% of them present only once. Source material: blood. The receptor comes from a woman between 55 and 75 years old with Graves' hyperthyroidism. V gene TRBV11-3 combines with J gene TRBJ1-2, with 7 bases fitting TRBD1. The CDR3 region has the DNA TGTGCCAGCAGCTCATCCGGGACAGTATATGGCTACACCTTC. This gives the protein CASSSSGTVYGYTF.